Each of the 27 T cell receptor beta chains below was sequenced from the same sample in a study of CXCR3-negative and CXCR3-positive naive CD8 T cells. The antigens these receptors bind are not known. Via 5' RACE with UMI labels, TRB cDNA libraries were prepared. TCRdb re-called the 5' RACE reads and gives one entry per CDR3 protein, without DNA. This sample contains more than 100,000 distinct CDR3 sequences. Study-level results: CXCR3-positive naive cells had TRB CDR3s that were more hydrophobic than CXCR3-negative naive cells had.

The sequenced sample consisted of naive CXCR3+ CD8+ T cells from blood. Indicated subset: CD45RO-CCR7+CD27+CD95- naive CD8+ T cells expressing CXCR3 (TNR3+). The receptors here all came from a human donor in good health. Some clones in this sample may be carry-over from other donors' samples.

The chain combines TRBV6-5 with TRBJ2-5; TCRdb lists TRBD1, though no DNA is available to test this call. Germline V gives CDR1 MNHEY, CDR2 SVGAGI. The CDR3 is 16 amino acids. The CDR3 sequence is CASSLTPGQGAETKYF.

J is TRBJ2-6 and V is TRBV15; TCRdb reports TRBD2, a call that lacks DNA to check it against. Germline lookup yields CDR1 LNHNV and CDR2 YYDKDF (reference sequence). The CDR3 runs to 13 residues. The CDR3 region is CATRAGGANVLTF.

This rearrangement joins TRBV10-3 to TRBJ2-7; TCRdb outputs TRBD1, but without DNA this stays unchecked. This CDR3 comprises 14 residues. The germline V gene encodes CDR1 ENHRY and CDR2 SYGVKD. CDR3 protein: CAIREDRVLSEQYF.

The chain uses TRBV4-1 and TRBJ1-5. The V gene's germline CDR1 is MGHRA and CDR2 YSYEKL. This CDR3 is 17 amino acids long. CDR3 region: CASSQDTRVWSNQPQHF.

This chain uses TRBV28 with TRBJ2-7. This CDR3 has 14 amino acids. Germline V lookup: CDR1 MDHEN, CDR2 SYDVKM. The CDR3 reads CASLTAGNSYEQYF.

The V call is TRBV12-3 or TRBV12-4, the J call TRBJ2-1; the TCRdb call, TRBD1, lacks DNA for checking. This CDR3 region has 15 residues. The CDR3 loop reads CASSSVGGALNEQFF.

The chain links TRBV15 to TRBJ2-1; no DNA is available, so the TRBD1 call from TCRdb remains unchecked. The CDR3 contains 13 residues. Germline lookup yields CDR1 LNHNV and CDR2 YYDKDF (reference sequence). CDR3 residues: CATSRERGNEQFF.

The chain carries TRBV4-2 and TRBJ2-1; TCRdb lists TRBD2, though no DNA is available to test this call. The germline gives CDR1 LGHNA, CDR2 YNFKEQ. The CDR3 has 16 residues. The CDR3: CASSQSKRNVYNEQFF.

CDR3 residues: CASSTGTGDSHEQYF. The chain is built from TRBV3-1 and TRBJ2-7; TCRdb reports TRBD1, a call that lacks DNA to check it against. CDR1 is LGHDT and CDR2 is YNNKEL in the germline V gene (reference sequence). The CDR3 spans 15 residues.

The chain carries TRBV6-5 and TRBJ2-7; TCRdb gives TRBD1 as the D gene, but with no DNA this cannot be confirmed. The germline V gene encodes CDR1 MNHEY and CDR2 SVGAGI. There are 16 residues in the CDR3. CDR3 region: CASSSTGVEWAYEQYF.

The chain is built from TRBV20-1 and TRBJ2-7. The CDR3 is made up of 13 amino acids. The germline gives CDR1 DFQATT, CDR2 SNEGSKA (reference sequence). The CDR3 protein is CSASKGEPYEQYF.

The chain recombines TRBV6-6 with TRBJ2-1. The CDR3 consists of 13 residues. CDR1 and CDR2 from the germline V gene are MNHNY and SVGAGI (reference sequence). CDR3 sequence reads: CASSYVAVGEQFF.

This rearrangement joins TRBV28 to TRBJ2-7; TCRdb's D gene call, TRBD1, goes unchecked for lack of DNA. The length of the CDR3 is 15 residues. Germline CDR1 MDHEN, CDR2 SYDVKM. This chain's CDR3 is CASSPRGQGGYEQYF.

This chain uses TRBV25-1 with TRBJ1-1; no DNA is available, so the TRBD1 call from TCRdb remains unchecked. The CDR3 covers 12 residues. The germline gives CDR1 MGHDK, CDR2 SYGVNS. This CDR3 reads CALRGGGTEAFF.

The chain has TRBV7-9 and TRBJ2-5; TCRdb's D call, TRBD1, is unchecked because there is no DNA. Germline CDR1 and CDR2: SEHNR and FQNEAQ (reference sequence). CDR3 size: 14 residues. The CDR3: CASSLQTGWQTQYF.

CDR3 residues: CASSLMDSADEAFF. The rearrangement joins TRBV5-1 to TRBJ1-1. The germline V gene has CDR1 SGHRS and CDR2 YFSETQ. The CDR3 covers 14 residues.

The V gene is TRBV6-2 or TRBV6-3, the J gene TRBJ2-7; TCRdb's D call, TRBD1, is unchecked because there is no DNA. The CDR3 contains 17 residues. CDR1 and CDR2 from the germline V gene are MNHEY and SVGEGT. The CDR3 spells CASSYNRRASSPYEQYF.

The V call is TRBV28, the J call TRBJ2-7; TCRdb's D gene call, TRBD2, goes unchecked for lack of DNA. Germline V gene lookup returns CDR1 MDHEN and CDR2 SYDVKM. This CDR3 region has 18 residues. CDR3 sequence: CASTGSPSRASGDYEQYF.

This rearrangement joins TRBV4-1 to TRBJ2-2; absent DNA, TCRdb's TRBD2 call cannot be checked. CDR3 length: 20 residues. The germline CDR1 and CDR2 sequences are MGHRA and YSYEKL. CDR3: CASSPKSLAGVSYNTGELFF.

This chain joins TRBV5-1 and TRBJ1-1. The CDR3 runs 15 residues. Germline V gene data show CDR1 as SGHRS and CDR2 as YFSETQ. The CDR3 loop is CASSWNMPTNTEAFF.

The V and J genes are TRBV28 and TRBJ1-5; lacking DNA, the TRBD1 call made by TCRdb goes unchecked. Germline V gives CDR1 MDHEN, CDR2 SYDVKM. The CDR3 runs 14 residues. The chain's CDR3 is CASSLQGTNQPQHF.

The rearrangement links TRBV3-1 to TRBJ2-1; TCRdb's assignment of TRBD2 cannot be checked, as there is no DNA. Germline values: CDR1 LGHDT, CDR2 YNNKEL (reference sequence). The CDR3 runs 16 residues. The CDR3 region is CASSQVAAVSYNEQFF.

This chain links TRBV11-3 with TRBJ2-7. Germline values: CDR1 SGHNT, CDR2 YENEEA. The CDR3 runs to 14 residues. This chain's CDR3 is CASSLVLSPYEQYF.

The chain links TRBV29-1 to TRBJ2-5; TCRdb's assignment of TRBD1 cannot be checked, as there is no DNA. This CDR3 region has 14 residues. Germline-derived CDR1 and CDR2 are SQVTM and ANQGSEA. The CDR3 is CSTVGGRGQETQYF.

J is TRBJ2-5 and V is TRBV7-9; TCRdb lists TRBD2, though no DNA is available to test this call. The CDR3 has 15 amino acids. The germline CDR1 and CDR2 sequences are SEHNR and FQNEAQ (reference sequence). The CDR3 here is CASSSGLAGIETQYF.

The rearrangement links TRBV7-9 to TRBJ2-5; TCRdb indicates TRBD1, and absent DNA this call remains unverified. CDR3 length equals 20 residues. CDR1 is SEHNR and CDR2 is FQNEAQ in the germline V gene (reference sequence). CDR3 sequence: CASSFSTGGRPRDFSETQYF.

The chain couples TRBV28 to TRBJ2-1; TCRdb reports TRBD2, a call that lacks DNA to check it against. Germline-derived CDR1 and CDR2 are MDHEN and SYDVKM. The CDR3 contains 13 residues. The CDR3 loop reads CASTSGVDDEQFF.